The clone carrying this T cell receptor beta chain was seen a single time. The data derive from a study of blood T cell repertoires in COVID-19. About the research overall: COVID-19 samples collected from the United States, Italy and Spain covered acute and convalescent phases.

The CDR3 runs 18 residues. CDR1 is SGHRS and CDR2 is YFSETQ in the germline V gene. The trim removed 4 bases at V and 2 bases at J, leaving 16 bases unmatched. The table came from immunoSEQ multiplex PCR; TCRdb's copy has only in-frame clones and leaves some out. The data show 100,000 to 150,000 clones, roughly 89% seen once. The TCR originated in a man aged 60 to 69 with COVID-19, enrolled during active disease. V usage is TRBV5-1 and J usage is TRBJ1-2; 8 bases fit TRBD1. The source material was peripheral blood. The DNA of the CDR3 is TGCGCCAGCAGCCACACTTCGGGACAGGTGCAAAGAAACTATGGCTACACCTTC. It encodes CASSHTSGQVQRNYGYTF.